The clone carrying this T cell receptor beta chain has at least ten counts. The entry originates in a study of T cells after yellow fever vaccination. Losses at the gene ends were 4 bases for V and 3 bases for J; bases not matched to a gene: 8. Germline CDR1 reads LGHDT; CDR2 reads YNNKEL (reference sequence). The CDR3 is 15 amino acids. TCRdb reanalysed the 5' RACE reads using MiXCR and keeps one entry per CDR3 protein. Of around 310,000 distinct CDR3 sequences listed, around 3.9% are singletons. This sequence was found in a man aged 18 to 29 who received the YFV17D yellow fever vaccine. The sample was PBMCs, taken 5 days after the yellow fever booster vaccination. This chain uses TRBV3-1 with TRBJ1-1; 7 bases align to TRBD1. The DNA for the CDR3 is TGTGCCAGCAGCCTGGGCCAGGGGGAGGACACTGAAGCTTTCTTT. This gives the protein CASSLGQGEDTEAFF.